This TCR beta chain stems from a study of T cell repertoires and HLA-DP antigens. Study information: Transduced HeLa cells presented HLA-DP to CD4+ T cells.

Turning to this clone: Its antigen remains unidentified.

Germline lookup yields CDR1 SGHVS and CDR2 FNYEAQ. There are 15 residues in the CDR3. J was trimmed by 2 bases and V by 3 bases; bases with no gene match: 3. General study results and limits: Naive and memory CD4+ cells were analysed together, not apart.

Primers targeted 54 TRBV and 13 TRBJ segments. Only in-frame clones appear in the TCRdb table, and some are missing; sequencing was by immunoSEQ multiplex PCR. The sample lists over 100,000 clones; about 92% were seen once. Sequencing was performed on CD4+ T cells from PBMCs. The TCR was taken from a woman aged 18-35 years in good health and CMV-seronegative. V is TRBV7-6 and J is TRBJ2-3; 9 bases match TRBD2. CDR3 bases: TGTGCCAGCAGCTTTAGCGGGGGAGACACAGATACGCAGTATTTT. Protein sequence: CASSFSGGDTDTQYF.